The T cell receptor beta chain under discussion was sequenced for a study of blood T cell repertoires in COVID-19. Study-wide background: Material from acute and convalescent COVID-19 was sourced from the United States, Italy and Spain. Sources were T cells, B-cell-depleted T cells, or PBMCs; the material itself was cDNA or gDNA.

In the original analysis: Using reference gene primer amplification, nucleated cell counts were estimated. TCRdb keeps only in-frame clones here, not all; method: immunoSEQ multiplex PCR. The DNA gave D and trimming, while V, J and clone size come from that table. The repertoire holds 200,000 to 300,000 clones, with 83% as singletons. V lost 4 bases and J lost 2; bases outside the gene matches: 6. Germline CDR1 SNHLY, CDR2 FYNNEI. CDR3 length: 17 amino acids. The sequenced sample was peripheral blood. The clonotype comes from a human donor in a cohort sampled during active COVID-19. The V gene is TRBV2, the J gene TRBJ2-6; 9 bases match TRBD2. CDR3 DNA sequence: TGTGCCAGCAGTGCCGGGATAGCGGGAGCTGGGGCCAACGTCCTGACTTTC. Encoded protein: CASSAGIAGAGANVLTF.